A selection of T cell receptor beta chains follows, all from one sample in a study of CXCR3-negative and CXCR3-positive naive CD8 T cells. TCRdb processed the 5' RACE reads again and assigns one entry to each CDR3 protein, with no DNA. This sample's table has more than 100,000 distinct CDR3 sequences. Sequenced: naive CXCR3+ CD8+ T cells from blood. The receptors come from a human donor in good health. Some clones in this sample may be carry-over from other donors' samples. Both conserved end residues are part of each CDR3. Fields, in order: CDR3 length, J gene, V gene, CDR3 protein.

len: 14
j_gene: TRBJ2-7
v_gene: TRBV27
CDR3aa: CASSFGAGGYEQYF

len: 15
j_gene: TRBJ1-6
v_gene: TRBV27
CDR3aa: CASSQDISYNSPLHF

len: 15
j_gene: TRBJ2-7
v_gene: TRBV4-1
CDR3aa: CASSQGANPTYEQYF

len: 17
j_gene: TRBJ2-7
v_gene: TRBV5-1
CDR3aa: CASSLYSGTTRYYEQYF

len: 15
j_gene: TRBJ1-1
v_gene: TRBV7-6
CDR3aa: CASSLAGGRGAEAFF

len: 14
j_gene: TRBJ1-1
v_gene: TRBV11-3
CDR3aa: CASTPQGTGTEAFF

len: 17
j_gene: TRBJ2-1
v_gene: TRBV3-1
CDR3aa: CASSLISGLAGEGEQFF

len: 13
j_gene: TRBJ2-3
v_gene: TRBV2
CDR3aa: CASRIAAGDTQYF

len: 16
j_gene: TRBJ2-1
v_gene: TRBV5-1
CDR3aa: CASSPGTAVNYNEQFF

len: 15
j_gene: TRBJ2-1
v_gene: TRBV12-3/TRBV12-4
CDR3aa: CASSFYRDMNNEQFF

len: 13
j_gene: TRBJ2-3
v_gene: TRBV29-1
CDR3aa: CSVVASGSDTQYF

len: 15
j_gene: TRBJ2-3
v_gene: TRBV28
CDR3aa: CASSLGQGGTDTQYF

len: 19
j_gene: TRBJ2-5
v_gene: TRBV10-1
CDR3aa: CASSDGGSLSFRRQETQYF

len: 13
j_gene: TRBJ2-3
v_gene: TRBV12-3/TRBV12-4
CDR3aa: CASSLVGRGTQYF

len: 18
j_gene: TRBJ2-7
v_gene: TRBV5-1
CDR3aa: CASSFSQGGTSVSPEQYF

len: 15
j_gene: TRBJ2-1
v_gene: TRBV25-1
CDR3aa: CASSEITSGGNEQFF

len: 14
j_gene: TRBJ2-7
v_gene: TRBV6-2/TRBV6-3
CDR3aa: CASSYPWGWKEQYF

len: 19
j_gene: TRBJ2-3
v_gene: TRBV20-1
CDR3aa: CSARDPPALAGGPPDTQYF

len: 12
j_gene: TRBJ2-1
v_gene: TRBV11-2
CDR3aa: CASSLGGSEQFF

len: 15
j_gene: TRBJ2-5
v_gene: TRBV5-4
CDR3aa: CASSSRGTDQETQYF

len: 14
j_gene: TRBJ2-7
v_gene: TRBV12-3/TRBV12-4
CDR3aa: CASSGTLDPYEQYF

len: 16
j_gene: TRBJ2-5
v_gene: TRBV12-3/TRBV12-4
CDR3aa: CASSPGGLAGEETQYF

len: 13
j_gene: TRBJ2-7
v_gene: TRBV20-1
CDR3aa: CSAADRATYEQYF

len: 14
j_gene: TRBJ2-1
v_gene: TRBV6-5
CDR3aa: CASSYGGAPNEQFF

len: 15
j_gene: TRBJ1-1
v_gene: TRBV7-9
CDR3aa: CASSEFDRMNTEAFF

len: 14
j_gene: TRBJ2-4
v_gene: TRBV7-9
CDR3aa: CASSFVGGLNIQYF

len: 17
j_gene: TRBJ2-1
v_gene: TRBV4-3
CDR3aa: CASSQSVGQNSYNEQFF

len: 15
j_gene: TRBJ2-7
v_gene: TRBV6-2/TRBV6-3
CDR3aa: CASSSETGLAVEQYF

len: 13
j_gene: TRBJ2-7
v_gene: TRBV7-8
CDR3aa: CASSPRGNPEQYF

len: 14
j_gene: TRBJ2-1
v_gene: TRBV4-1
CDR3aa: CASSQEAREDEQFF

len: 13
j_gene: TRBJ1-5
v_gene: TRBV28
CDR3aa: CASSLGHNQPQHF

len: 17
j_gene: TRBJ2-7
v_gene: TRBV29-1
CDR3aa: CSVEGIGGWQGSYEQYF

len: 13
j_gene: TRBJ2-7
v_gene: TRBV29-1
CDR3aa: CSVLGTGPYEQYF

len: 13
j_gene: TRBJ2-5
v_gene: TRBV10-3
CDR3aa: CAISEPVEETQYF

len: 16
j_gene: TRBJ2-1
v_gene: TRBV28
CDR3aa: CASSSLTSGAHNEQFF

len: 14
j_gene: TRBJ2-7
v_gene: TRBV5-1
CDR3aa: CASRYDAGFPEQYF

len: 12
j_gene: TRBJ2-7
v_gene: TRBV11-2
CDR3aa: CASSSGQNEQYF

len: 15
j_gene: TRBJ1-1
v_gene: TRBV4-3
CDR3aa: CASSQDIAGNTEAFF

len: 17
j_gene: TRBJ2-7
v_gene: TRBV6-5
CDR3aa: CASSSPGLAGFSYEQYF

len: 15
j_gene: TRBJ1-2
v_gene: TRBV14
CDR3aa: CASSQVQGGRYGYTF

len: 16
j_gene: TRBJ1-5
v_gene: TRBV28
CDR3aa: CASSFRDSGLIWPQHF

len: 15
j_gene: TRBJ2-7
v_gene: TRBV6-1
CDR3aa: CASNKLAGGLYEQYF

len: 18
j_gene: TRBJ1-1
v_gene: TRBV7-6
CDR3aa: CASSLSPPGGLGNTEAFF

len: 14
j_gene: TRBJ1-1
v_gene: TRBV10-1
CDR3aa: CASNFGGLSSEAFF

len: 16
j_gene: TRBJ2-7
v_gene: TRBV28
CDR3aa: CASSLDLGQGTYEQYF

len: 18
j_gene: TRBJ1-3
v_gene: TRBV7-2
CDR3aa: CASSLVPSAQISGNTIYF

len: 16
j_gene: TRBJ2-1
v_gene: TRBV20-1
CDR3aa: CSARDPGTSAYNEQFF

len: 15
j_gene: TRBJ1-2
v_gene: TRBV9
CDR3aa: CASSVAGTGFYGYTF

len: 15
j_gene: TRBJ2-7
v_gene: TRBV7-9
CDR3aa: CASSLAGGEGYEQYF

len: 14
j_gene: TRBJ2-7
v_gene: TRBV12-3/TRBV12-4
CDR3aa: CASSLGHIPFEQYF

len: 15
j_gene: TRBJ2-7
v_gene: TRBV9
CDR3aa: CASSVEWGSGYEQYF

len: 14
j_gene: TRBJ2-7
v_gene: TRBV5-5
CDR3aa: CASSFGGLTYEQYF

len: 16
j_gene: TRBJ2-3
v_gene: TRBV5-1
CDR3aa: CASSLAGDRVTDTQYF

len: 12
j_gene: TRBJ2-3
v_gene: TRBV15
CDR3aa: CATSSYTDTQYF